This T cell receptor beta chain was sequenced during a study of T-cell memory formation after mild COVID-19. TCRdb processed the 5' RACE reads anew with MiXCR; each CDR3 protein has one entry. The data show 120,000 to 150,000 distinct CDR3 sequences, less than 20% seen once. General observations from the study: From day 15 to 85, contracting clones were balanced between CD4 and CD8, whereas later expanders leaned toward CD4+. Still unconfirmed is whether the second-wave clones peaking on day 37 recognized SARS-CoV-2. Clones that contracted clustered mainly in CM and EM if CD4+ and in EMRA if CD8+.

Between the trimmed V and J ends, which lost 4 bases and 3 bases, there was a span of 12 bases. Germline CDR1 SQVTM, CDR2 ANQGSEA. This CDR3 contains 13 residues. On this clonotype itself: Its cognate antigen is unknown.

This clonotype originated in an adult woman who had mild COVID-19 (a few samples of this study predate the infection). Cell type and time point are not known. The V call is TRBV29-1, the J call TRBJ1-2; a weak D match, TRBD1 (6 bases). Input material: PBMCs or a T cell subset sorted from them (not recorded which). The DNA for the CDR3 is TGCAGCGTTGCGCAGGGGAGAGACTATGGCTACACCTTC. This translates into CSVAQGRDYGYTF.